This TCR beta chain was identified in a study of T cells in Graves' hyperthyroidism and ophthalmopathy. In the study overall: Before treatment of any kind, peripheral blood was taken at initial diagnosis. Study outcomes and limitations: With a median lead of around 6.7 months before onset, the model predicted ophthalmopathy. Among clonotypes expanded in thyroid above 0.001, most were also found in blood.

CDR1 and CDR2 (germline): MNHEY, SVGAGI. This CDR3 spans 14 amino acids. V lost 5 bases and J lost 7, with 15 bases in between. Amplification of TCR beta CDR3 regions used RNA as the template. In the first-round RT-PCR of the TCR CDR3, the HTBI primer set was used. From the multiplex PCR reads, TCRdb called clonotypes with MiXCR, one entry per CDR3 protein. This sample has around 700,000 distinct CDR3 sequences, with 30% to 40% found just once. The table lists this clonotype with a few counts. Its antigen is currently unknown. This TCR was recovered from a woman aged 40 to 50 with Graves' hyperthyroidism. The material sequenced was blood. The gene calls are TRBV6-5 and TRBJ1-5; possibly TRBD1 for D (5 bases). The CDR3 DNA follows: TGTGCCAGCAGTGCAGAGCCAGGGATCCAGCCCCAGCATTTT. Residues: CASSAEPGIQPQHF.